The 28 T cell receptor beta chains below were found in one sample sequenced in a study of T-cell memory formation after mild COVID-19. TCRdb processed the 5' RACE reads anew with MiXCR; each CDR3 protein has one entry. The sample lists 450,000 or so distinct CDR3 sequences, around a quarter seen once, with under 15% in the top ten. The sequencing input was PBMCs or a T cell subset sorted from them (not recorded which). These receptors all come from an adult woman who had mild COVID-19 (a few samples of this study predate the infection). Cell type and time point are not known.

This clonotype was seen only a few times. The chain links TRBV10-3 to TRBJ2-1; 7 nucleotides match TRBD1. After removal of 3 bases from V and 4 bases from J, the junction contained 12 bases not matched to a gene. The CDR3 is 17 amino acids. The germline V gene has CDR1 ENHRY and CDR2 SYGVKD. CDR3 loop: CAISDDYGTAYYNEQFF. CDR3 DNA: TGTGCCATCAGTGATGATTATGGGACAGCCTATTACAATGAGCAGTTCTTC.

The sample holds many counts of this clonotype. The genes are TRBV14 and TRBJ2-7, with D possibly TRBD2 on 6 matching bases. The CDR3 consists of 17 residues. Germline V lookup: CDR1 SGHDN, CDR2 FVKESK. V dropped 4 bases and J dropped 6 bases, with 25 bases sitting between them. CDR3 nucleotides: TGTGCCAGCAGCCTCCGGAGGGGCGGCCCCCCTACTGGCGAGCAGTACTTC. This codes for CASSLRRGGPPTGEQYF.

This clonotype turned up a few times. This chain connects TRBV7-9 to TRBJ2-2; 14 positions agree with TRBD2. Germline V lookup: CDR1 SEHNR, CDR2 FQNEAQ (reference sequence). V dropped 5 bases and J dropped 6; count of bases not matched to a gene: 5. The length of the CDR3 is 16 residues. CDR3 bases: TGTGCCAGCAGCCCATGGACTAGCGGGAGGTCCGGGGAGCTGTTTTTT. Protein sequence: CASSPWTSGRSGELFF.

The genes are TRBV3-1 and TRBJ2-7; 7 bases fit TRBD1. The CDR3 has 16 residues. Germline V lookup: CDR1 LGHDT, CDR2 YNNKEL (reference sequence). J was trimmed by 1 base and V by 0 bases; bases with no gene match: 6. The CDR3 DNA follows: TGTGCCAGCAGCCAAGATGTCGGGACAGCTTCCTACGAGCAGTACTTC. As protein: CASSQDVGTASYEQYF.

This chain uses TRBV27 with TRBJ2-1; D may match TRBD1 or TRBD2 (6 bases each). Germline V CDR1 and CDR2: MNHEY, SMNVEV (reference sequence). The CDR3 contains 15 residues. Trimming shortened V by 6 bases and J by 7 bases, and 19 bases separated the two germline ends. CDR3 amino acids: CASRHTGTFINEQFF. The CDR3 DNA sequence: TGTGCCAGCAGGCACACAGGGACTTTCATTAATGAGCAGTTCTTC.

This clonotype turned up a few times. The chain carries TRBV20-1 and TRBJ1-5; 7 nucleotides match TRBD1. V was clipped by 6 bases and J by 5 bases; unmatched bases: 13. The CDR3 runs 15 residues. Germline V gives CDR1 DFQATT, CDR2 SNEGSKA (reference sequence). The CDR3 DNA reads as TGCAGTGCCACTAACCGGGACAGTGCCCATCAGCCCCAGCATTTT. This codes for CSATNRDSAHQPQHF.

The chain recombines TRBV7-8 with TRBJ2-1, with a weak D call TRBD1 (7 bases). From germline, CDR1 is SGHVS and CDR2 FQNEAQ. Trimming removed 5 bases from V and 0 bases from J, with 14 bases in between. The CDR3 has 16 amino acids. This chain's CDR3 is CASSRRDSASYNEQFF. In DNA, the CDR3 is TGTGCCAGCAGCCGGCGGGACAGCGCCTCCTACAATGAGCAGTTCTTC.

The chain recombines TRBV10-2 with TRBJ2-1; 11 positions match TRBD2. Germline loops: CDR1 WSHSY, CDR2 SAAADI. The CDR3 has 16 amino acids. The junction had 3 bases not matched to a gene; V was cut back by 0 bases and J by 5 bases. CDR3 DNA: TGCGCCAGCAGTGAGTCGAGTAGCGGGAGGGACAATGAGCAGTTCTTC. Amino acids: CASSESSSGRDNEQFF.

The rearrangement links TRBV5-1 to TRBJ1-2; D perhaps matches TRBD1 (6 bases). This CDR3 has 17 residues. Deletions cut 4 bases from V and 5 bases from J, with 24 bases between. Germline lookup yields CDR1 SGHRS and CDR2 YFSETQ. The CDR3 loop is CASSQDSGGAGPYGYTF. DNA for the CDR3: TGCGCCAGCAGCCAGGACAGCGGAGGGGCTGGTCCGTATGGCTACACCTTC.

In its sample, this clonotype was seen a few times. The chain joins TRBV6-5 to TRBJ2-7, with TRBD2 as a possible D gene (6 bases). The CDR3 contains 17 residues. In germline, CDR1 is MNHEY, CDR2 SVGAGI. The V gene lost 6 bases and the J gene lost 5 bases, with 26 bases spanning the gap. The CDR3 protein is CASRSHGEGLGLDEQYF. Here the CDR3 DNA reads TGTGCCAGCAGGTCCCACGGCGAGGGACTGGGGTTGGACGAGCAGTACTTC.

The chain is built from TRBV20-1 and TRBJ2-3; TRBD1 aligns across 7 bases. This CDR3 spans 16 amino acids. Germline-derived CDR1 and CDR2 are DFQATT and SNEGSKA (reference sequence). Unmatched junction bases numbered 13, after V lost 5 bases and J lost 2 bases. In DNA form, the CDR3 reads TGCAGTGCTCAAGGGGACAGCCCCCCCCTCACAGATACGCAGTATTTT. Encoded protein: CSAQGDSPPLTDTQYF.

This clonotype appeared a few times. This rearrangement joins TRBV2 to TRBJ2-3, with D maybe TRBD2 (6 bases). Germline loops: CDR1 SNHLY, CDR2 FYNNEI. The CDR3 covers 15 residues. Trimming cost V 7 bases and J 3 bases, with 17 bases left between them. The CDR3 is CASTWRARRTDTQYF. CDR3 in DNA: TGTGCCAGCACCTGGAGGGCTAGACGTACAGATACGCAGTATTTT. The full variable domain, with the rest looked up from reference TRBV2 and TRBJ2-3, is EPEVTQTPSHQVTQMGQEVILRCVPISNHLYFYWYRQILGQKVEFLVSFYNNEISEKSEIFDDQFSVERPDGSNFTLKIRSTKLEDSAMYFCASTWRARRTDTQYFGPGTRLTVL.

V usage is TRBV5-4 and J usage is TRBJ2-2, with D perhaps TRBD1 (6 bases). Germline assignment: CDR1 SGHNT and CDR2 YYREEE (reference sequence). This CDR3 region has 17 residues. The V gene lost 0 bases and the J gene lost 1 base, with 13 bases spanning the gap. In DNA, the CDR3 is TGTGCCAGCAGCTTGGACAGGGAAGATTTGAACACCGGGGAGCTGTTTTTT. Translation gives CASSLDREDLNTGELFF.

The J gene is TRBJ2-7, the V gene TRBV7-9, with D perhaps being TRBD1 or TRBD2 (6 bases each). The CDR3 spans 16 residues. CDR1 and CDR2 (germline): SEHNR, FQNEAQ (reference sequence). Trimming took 4 bases from V and 7 from J, leaving 23 bases between them. The CDR3 bases are TGTGCCAGCAGCTCCAGCGGGCGGGAATGGGGGCTAGAGCAGTACTTC. Translating it yields CASSSSGREWGLEQYF. Combining the CDR3 with reference TRBV7-9 and TRBJ2-7 gives the whole variable domain DTGVSQNPRHKITKRGQNVTFRCDPISEHNRLYWYRQTLGQGPEFLTYFQNEAQLEKSRLLSDRFSAERPKGSFSTLEIQRTEQGDSAMYLCASSSSGREWGLEQYFGPGTRLTVT.

Concerning this clonotype: Just one base apart from a much larger clone, this may be a read error. The chain employs TRBV7-9 and TRBJ1-4; D gene unclear. In germline, CDR1 is SEHNR, CDR2 FQNEAQ (reference sequence). Between the trimmed V and J ends, which lost 4 bases and 8 bases, there was a span of 5 bases. CDR3 length equals 11 residues. Written as DNA, the CDR3 is TGTGCCAGCAGCTATGGGGAAAAACTGTTTTTT. It yields the protein CASSYGEKLFF.

V gene TRBV24-1 combines with J gene TRBJ2-1; no firm D call. CDR3 length: 12 residues. With 3 bases removed from V and 9 bases from J, the gap between germline ends came to 8 bases. CDR1 and CDR2 from the germline V gene are KGHDR and SFDVKD. The CDR3 nucleotides are TGTGCCACCAGTGATGTGTCCGGTGAGCAGTTCTTC. It encodes CATSDVSGEQFF.

The chain has TRBV24-1 and TRBJ2-3; 8 nucleotides agree with TRBD2. J was trimmed by 1 base and V by 1 base; bases with no gene match: 3. The CDR3 is 16 amino acids. Germline V gene data show CDR1 as KGHDR and CDR2 as SFDVKD. The CDR3: CATSDFAGGGTDTQYF. CDR3 nucleotide sequence: TGTGCCACCAGTGATTTTGCGGGGGGAGGCACAGATACGCAGTATTTT.

This clonotype has only a few counts. The chain joins TRBV6-6 to TRBJ2-7, with 7 nucleotides matching TRBD2. Losses at the gene ends were 2 bases for V and 5 bases for J; bases not matched to a gene: 15. The germline V gene encodes CDR1 MNHNY and CDR2 SVGAGI (reference sequence). This CDR3 has 17 amino acids. The CDR3 reads CASSYPPKGRAINEQYF. CDR3 nucleotides: TGTGCCAGCAGTTACCCCCCGAAAGGGAGGGCCATAAACGAGCAGTACTTC.

As to this clonotype: The junction differs from germline at one of its ends, possibly a read error. This chain connects TRBV7-2 to TRBJ2-3, with 8 bases matching TRBD1. The CDR3 is made up of 16 amino acids. CDR1 and CDR2 (germline): SGHTA, FQGNSA. CDR3 sequence: CDSSLRQAGGADTQYF. CDR3 DNA sequence: TGTGACAGCAGCTTACGACAGGCAGGGGGCGCAGATACGCAGTATTTT.

The chain links TRBV5-1 to TRBJ2-1, with 14 bases identical to TRBD2. With 1 base clipped from V and 2 bases from J, the junction kept 20 bases outside the gene matches. CDR1 SGHRS and CDR2 YFSETQ come from the germline V gene. This CDR3 is 23 amino acids long. The CDR3 DNA reads TGCGCCAGCAGCTTGTCCGAGACTAGCGGGGGGGAGATGCAAACACTGGCCTACAATGAGCAGTTCTTC. Protein product: CASSLSETSGGEMQTLAYNEQFF.

This clonotype was seen only a few times. This chain connects TRBV7-8 to TRBJ2-7, with D perhaps being TRBD1 or TRBD2 (6 bases each). CDR1 and CDR2 (germline): SGHVS, FQNEAQ. CDR3 length: 13 residues. V lost 5 bases to trimming and J lost 6 bases, with 14 bases between them. The CDR3 spells CASSNGEGGEQYF. In DNA, the CDR3 is TGTGCCAGCAGCAACGGCGAGGGGGGCGAGCAGTACTTC.

This rearrangement joins TRBV12-3 or TRBV12-4 to TRBJ2-1; TRBD2 is a possible D gene (6 bases). The CDR3 is 16 residues long. Between the trimmed V and J ends, which lost 3 bases and 3 bases, there was a span of 15 bases. CDR3: CASSFVRGGVYNEQFF. Here the CDR3 DNA reads TGTGCCAGCAGTTTCGTAAGGGGCGGGGTCTACAATGAGCAGTTCTTC.

This chain links TRBV5-1 with TRBJ2-3, with 8 bases fitting TRBD2. CDR1 and CDR2 from the germline V gene are SGHRS and YFSETQ. The CDR3 has 14 residues. Trimming took 2 bases from V and 4 from J; bases not matched to a gene: 3. CDR3 protein: CASSFYGGADTQYF. The CDR3 DNA follows: TGCGCCAGCAGCTTTTACGGGGGGGCAGATACGCAGTATTTT.

The rearrangement links TRBV11-2 to TRBJ2-1; D perhaps matches TRBD1 (6 bases). The CDR3 totals 13 residues. V was trimmed by 1 base and J by 10 bases, leaving 11 bases between them. Per germline, CDR1 SGHAT and CDR2 FQNNGV. The CDR3 protein is CASSLGHGTEQFF. The CDR3 DNA is TGTGCCAGCAGCTTAGGACATGGGACAGAGCAGTTCTTC.

In this sample, this clonotype turned up a few times. The chain joins TRBV7-6 to TRBJ2-5; D call uncertain. Germline values: CDR1 SGHVS, CDR2 FNYEAQ. The CDR3 sequence is 12 residues long. V was shortened by 5 bases and J by 3 bases, with 7 bases between the two germline ends. In nucleotides, the CDR3 is TGTGCCAGCAGCCAGGCTGAAGAGACCCAGTACTTC. This sequence encodes CASSQAEETQYF.

This clonotype appeared a few times. This chain uses TRBV24-1 with TRBJ1-1; 7 nucleotides agree with TRBD1. Germline V CDR1 and CDR2: KGHDR, SFDVKD. The CDR3 is 15 amino acids. V gave up 8 bases and J gave up 3 bases; unmatched junction bases: 11. The CDR3 sequence: CATTPQGPEYTEAFF. CDR3 DNA: TGTGCCACCACCCCACAGGGGCCAGAGTACACTGAAGCTTTCTTT.

This chain links TRBV5-5 with TRBJ1-1; 7 nucleotides line up with TRBD1. J was trimmed by 5 bases and V by 0 bases; bases with no gene match: 7. This CDR3 spans 15 amino acids. Germline loops: CDR1 SGHKS, CDR2 YYEKEE (reference sequence). CDR3 bases: TGTGCCAGCAGCTTGGAGGGACAGCGAACAACTGAAGCTTTCTTT. Protein sequence: CASSLEGQRTTEAFF.

The rearrangement links TRBV4-3 to TRBJ2-7; D unresolved. The length of the CDR3 is 13 residues. Germline CDR1 is LGHNA and CDR2 is YSLEER. The V gene lost 4 bases and the J gene lost 5 bases, with 12 bases spanning the gap. The DNA of the CDR3 is TGCGCCAGCAGCCGTGACCGAGCCCACGAGCAGTACTTC. Its translation: CASSRDRAHEQYF.